The T cell receptor beta chain under discussion was sequenced for a study of tumor-infiltrating lymphocytes in primary liver carcinoma. Whole-study results and caveats: A significantly higher top-250-clone fraction was recorded for tumors than for blood (p = 0.039). Representation across all five tumor regions was limited to only about 8-24% of top clones.

Unsorted bulk tissue, roughly 20-32 mg of it, served as the source for co-extraction of RNA and DNA. Surgery removed the patients' primary liver carcinoma. Every tumor contributed samples taken at five separate regions. From 500 to 600 ng of total RNA, TCR beta-specific cDNA was reverse-transcribed using a constant-region primer. Slightly modified ARM-PCR, run as three nested multiplex PCR rounds, produced the TCR beta libraries. TRBV1-TRBV30 forward primers paired with a C-beta reverse primer were used in the first two PCR rounds, which ran roughly 10 cycles each. TCRdb independently ran MiXCR on the multiplex PCR reads; one entry per CDR3 protein. Of around 100,000 distinct CDR3 sequences listed, over 55% are singletons. CDR3 length: 14 residues. Germline assignment: CDR1 MNHEY and CDR2 SVGAGI. Losses at the gene ends were 5 bases for V and 4 bases for J; bases not matched to a gene: 8. A word on this clonotype: Antigen specificity is unknown.

The V gene is TRBV6-5, the J gene TRBJ2-7; 7 nucleotides agree with TRBD2. The sample consisted of liver tumor tissue from sampling region 5. The subset denotes: tumor region T5, tumor centre. This receptor was identified in a woman aged 55-75 years with primary liver carcinoma and hepatitis B virus infection. CDR3 residues: CASSIWGGPYEQYF. CDR3 in DNA: TGTGCCAGCAGTATATGGGGAGGGCCATACGAGCAGTACTTC.